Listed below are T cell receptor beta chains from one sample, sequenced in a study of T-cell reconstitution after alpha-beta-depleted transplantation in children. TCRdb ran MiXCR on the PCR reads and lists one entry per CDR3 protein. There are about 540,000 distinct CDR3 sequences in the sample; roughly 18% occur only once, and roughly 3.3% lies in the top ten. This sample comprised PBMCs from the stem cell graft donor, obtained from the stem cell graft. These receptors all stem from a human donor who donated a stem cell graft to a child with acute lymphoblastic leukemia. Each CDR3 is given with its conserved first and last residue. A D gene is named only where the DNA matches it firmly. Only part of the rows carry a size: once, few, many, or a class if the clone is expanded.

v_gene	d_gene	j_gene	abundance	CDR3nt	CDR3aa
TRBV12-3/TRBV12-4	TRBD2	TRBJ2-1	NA	TGTGCCAGCAGTTCCTATTCCGGGACTAGCGGCAGTGATGAGCAGTTCTTC	CASSSYSGTSGSDEQFF
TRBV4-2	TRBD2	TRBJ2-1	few	TGTGCCAGCAGCCAGGCGGGAGGCACGGGCTATGAGCAGTTCTTC	CASSQAGGTGYEQFF
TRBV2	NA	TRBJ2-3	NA	TGTGCCAGCAAAAAGGGGAGCCCTGTCACAGATACGCAGTATTTT	CASKKGSPVTDTQYF
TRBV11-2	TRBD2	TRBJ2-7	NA	TGTGCCAGCAGCTTAATACCGATCAGCGGGGGGGGATCCTACGAGCAGTACTTC	CASSLIPISGGGSYEQYF
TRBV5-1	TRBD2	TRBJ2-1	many	TGCGCCAGCAGCTTGGGACTAGCGGAGCACAATGAGCAGTTCTTC	CASSLGLAEHNEQFF
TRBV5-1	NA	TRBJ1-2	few	TGCGCCAGCAGCCCAGTTACGGGTGGCTACACCTTC	CASSPVTGGYTF
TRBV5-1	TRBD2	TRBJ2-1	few	TGCGCCAGCAGCCTTGGGGTTGGACTAGCGGTATCAAATGAGCAGTTCTTC	CASSLGVGLAVSNEQFF
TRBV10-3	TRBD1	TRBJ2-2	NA	TGTGCCATCAGTTCTGACAGGGGGCTTGTCGCCGGGGAGCTGTTTTTT	CAISSDRGLVAGELFF
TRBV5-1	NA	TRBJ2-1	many	TGCGCCAGCAGCCCCAGTAGCTCCTACAATGAGCAGTTCTTC	CASSPSSSYNEQFF
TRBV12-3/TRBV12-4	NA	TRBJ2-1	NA	TGTGCCAGCAGTTTGGCGAGCCATCCTGAGCAGTTCTTC	CASSLASHPEQFF
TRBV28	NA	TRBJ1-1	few	TGTGCCAGCGGACCCTGGGCAGGGTTGAACACTGAAGCTTTCTTT	CASGPWAGLNTEAFF
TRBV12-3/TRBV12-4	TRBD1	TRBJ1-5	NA	TGTGCCAGCAGTTTGGACAGGCTGAGCAATCAGCCCCAGCATTTT	CASSLDRLSNQPQHF
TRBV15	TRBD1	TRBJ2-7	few	TGTGCCACCAGCAAGACAGGGGGCTTGGACTACGAGCAGTACTTC	CATSKTGGLDYEQYF
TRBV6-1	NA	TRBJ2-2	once	TGTGCCAGCAAACGTCCGGGAGCGAACACCGGGGAGCTGTTTTTT	CASKRPGANTGELFF
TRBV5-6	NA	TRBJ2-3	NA	TGTGCCAGCAGCTTGTTAACACCAGATACGCAGTATTTT	CASSLLTPDTQYF
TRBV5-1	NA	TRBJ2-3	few	TGCGCCAGCAGCTGGGAATTGACAACCGGAGATGGCACAGATACGCAGTATTTT	CASSWELTTGDGTDTQYF
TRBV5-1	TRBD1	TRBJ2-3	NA	TGCGCCAGCAGCACGGGGACAGACACTACAGATACGCAGTATTTT	CASSTGTDTTDTQYF
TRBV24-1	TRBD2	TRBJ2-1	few	TGTGCCACCAGTCGGCCCACCGTTGGGGCGGGAGGGCACTACAATGAGCAGTTCTTC	CATSRPTVGAGGHYNEQFF
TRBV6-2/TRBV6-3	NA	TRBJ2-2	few	TGTGCCAGCAGGGGTTGGACCGGGGAGCTGTTTTTT	CASRGWTGELFF
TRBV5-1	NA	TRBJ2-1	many	TGCGCCAGCAGTTGGCTAGACTCCTACAATGAGCAGTTCTTC	CASSWLDSYNEQFF
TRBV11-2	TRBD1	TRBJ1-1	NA	TGTGCCAGCAGCTCCGACTATAGGGACAGGGGATTCAACACTGAAGCTTTCTTT	CASSSDYRDRGFNTEAFF
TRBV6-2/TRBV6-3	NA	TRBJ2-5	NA	TGTGCCAGCAGCGCTCCGGGGACCCAGTACTTC	CASSAPGTQYF
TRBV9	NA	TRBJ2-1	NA	TGTGCCAGCAGCCGCCCAGCGAGCATGGAGCAGTTCTTC	CASSRPASMEQFF
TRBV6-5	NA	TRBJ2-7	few	TGTGCCAGCAGTTTGGGTAACGGCTTATCCTACGAGCAGTACTTC	CASSLGNGLSYEQYF
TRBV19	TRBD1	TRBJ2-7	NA	TGTGCCAGTAGTCCTTTTGGACAGGGGAACTACGAGCAGTACTTC	CASSPFGQGNYEQYF
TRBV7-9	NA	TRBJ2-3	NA	TGTGCCAGCAGCACAGCCGGGGACTCCACAGATACGCAGTATTTT	CASSTAGDSTDTQYF
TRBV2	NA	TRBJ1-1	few	TGTGCCAGCAGGCTCGAGGTCGGACAAAGTGGTGAAGCTTTCTTT	CASRLEVGQSGEAFF
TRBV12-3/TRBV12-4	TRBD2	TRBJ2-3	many	TGTGCCAGCAGTTTACTAGCGGGGAGCACAGATACGCAGTATTTT	CASSLLAGSTDTQYF
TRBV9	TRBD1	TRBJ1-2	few	TGTGCCAGCAGCGACCGGACAGGGGTCTATGGCTACACCTTC	CASSDRTGVYGYTF
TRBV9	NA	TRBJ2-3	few	TGTGCCAGCAGCCCCCAAAGGACAGATACGCAGTATTTT	CASSPQRTDTQYF
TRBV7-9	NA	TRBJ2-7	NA	TGTGCCAGCAGCGTCTTTCCGCCGCCCCCCGTCTACGAGCAGTACTTC	CASSVFPPPPVYEQYF
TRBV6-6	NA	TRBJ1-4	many	TGTGCCAGCAGCGGTAATGAAAAACTGTTTTTT	CASSGNEKLFF
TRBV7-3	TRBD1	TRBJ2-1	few	TGTGCCAGCAGCTCGGGGCCGGGACAGTACAATGAGCAGTTCTTC	CASSSGPGQYNEQFF
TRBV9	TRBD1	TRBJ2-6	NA	TGTGCCAGCAGCGTTGGACAGGGCCACGTCCTGACTTTC	CASSVGQGHVLTF
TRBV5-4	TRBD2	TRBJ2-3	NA	TGTGCCAGCGGACTAGCGGGAGTAGCAGATACGCAGTATTTT	CASGLAGVADTQYF
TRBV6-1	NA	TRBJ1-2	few	TGTGCCAGCAGTGAATCCCACTATGGCTACACCTTC	CASSESHYGYTF
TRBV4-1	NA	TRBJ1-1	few	TGCGCCAGCAGCCAAGTGGAACTTAACACTGAAGCTTTCTTT	CASSQVELNTEAFF
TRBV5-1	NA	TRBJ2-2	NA	TGCGCCAGCAGTCCGTGGTCCTACGCGAACACCGGGGAGCTGTTTTTT	CASSPWSYANTGELFF
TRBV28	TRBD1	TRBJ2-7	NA	TGTGCCAGCAGTTTTGGCACAGGGGTTACCTACGAGCAGTACTTC	CASSFGTGVTYEQYF
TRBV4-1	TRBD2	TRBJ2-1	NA	TGCGCCAGCAGCCACACCACCGGGACTACCTACAATGAGCAGTTCTTC	CASSHTTGTTYNEQFF
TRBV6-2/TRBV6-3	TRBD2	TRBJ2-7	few	TGTGCCAGCAGTTCCAAGCGGGAGGGCCCCTACGAGCAGTACTTC	CASSSKREGPYEQYF